The clone carrying this T cell receptor (beta chain) was counted ten times or more. Antigen: not known. V lost 7 bases and J lost 8; bases outside the gene matches: 12. Per germline, CDR1 MDHEN and CDR2 SYDVKM. The CDR3 is 16 amino acids. Sample-barcoded 5' priming and a J-beta primer mix drove a second PCR of about 6 to 12 cycles. Every single cDNA molecule received a tag from a template-switch adaptor with 12 random nucleotides. Sequencing of every sample gave 3 million or more CDR3-containing paired-end reads. TCRdb redid the calling of the 5' RACE reads with MiXCR, one entry per CDR3 protein. The table records roughly 900,000 distinct CDR3 sequences, about 30% of them present only once. Healthy individuals of Caucasian origin from Russia, aged 6 to 90, served as donors. The data were obtained in a study of blood T cells in healthy people across ages. General observations from the study: Per million T cells, TCR beta diversity dropped about linearly as age rose.

This receptor was identified in a woman of 80 years or more in good health. The sample comprised blood. The chain links TRBV28 to TRBJ2-1; 12 bases agree with TRBD2. The CDR3 DNA reads as TGTGCCAGCAATACTTCACCAGGGACTAGCGGGTATGAGCAGTTCTTC. Translating it yields CASNTSPGTSGYEQFF.